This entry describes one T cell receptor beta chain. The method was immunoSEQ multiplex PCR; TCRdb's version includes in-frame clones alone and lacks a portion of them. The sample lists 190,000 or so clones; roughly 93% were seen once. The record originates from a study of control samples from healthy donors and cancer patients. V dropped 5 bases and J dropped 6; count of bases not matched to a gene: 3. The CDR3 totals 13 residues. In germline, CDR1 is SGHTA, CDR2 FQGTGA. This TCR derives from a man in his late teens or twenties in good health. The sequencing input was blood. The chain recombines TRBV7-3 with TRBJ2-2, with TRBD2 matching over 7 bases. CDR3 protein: CASSGLGAGELFF. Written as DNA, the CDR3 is TGTGCCAGCAGCGGACTAGGGGCCGGGGAGCTGTTTTTT.